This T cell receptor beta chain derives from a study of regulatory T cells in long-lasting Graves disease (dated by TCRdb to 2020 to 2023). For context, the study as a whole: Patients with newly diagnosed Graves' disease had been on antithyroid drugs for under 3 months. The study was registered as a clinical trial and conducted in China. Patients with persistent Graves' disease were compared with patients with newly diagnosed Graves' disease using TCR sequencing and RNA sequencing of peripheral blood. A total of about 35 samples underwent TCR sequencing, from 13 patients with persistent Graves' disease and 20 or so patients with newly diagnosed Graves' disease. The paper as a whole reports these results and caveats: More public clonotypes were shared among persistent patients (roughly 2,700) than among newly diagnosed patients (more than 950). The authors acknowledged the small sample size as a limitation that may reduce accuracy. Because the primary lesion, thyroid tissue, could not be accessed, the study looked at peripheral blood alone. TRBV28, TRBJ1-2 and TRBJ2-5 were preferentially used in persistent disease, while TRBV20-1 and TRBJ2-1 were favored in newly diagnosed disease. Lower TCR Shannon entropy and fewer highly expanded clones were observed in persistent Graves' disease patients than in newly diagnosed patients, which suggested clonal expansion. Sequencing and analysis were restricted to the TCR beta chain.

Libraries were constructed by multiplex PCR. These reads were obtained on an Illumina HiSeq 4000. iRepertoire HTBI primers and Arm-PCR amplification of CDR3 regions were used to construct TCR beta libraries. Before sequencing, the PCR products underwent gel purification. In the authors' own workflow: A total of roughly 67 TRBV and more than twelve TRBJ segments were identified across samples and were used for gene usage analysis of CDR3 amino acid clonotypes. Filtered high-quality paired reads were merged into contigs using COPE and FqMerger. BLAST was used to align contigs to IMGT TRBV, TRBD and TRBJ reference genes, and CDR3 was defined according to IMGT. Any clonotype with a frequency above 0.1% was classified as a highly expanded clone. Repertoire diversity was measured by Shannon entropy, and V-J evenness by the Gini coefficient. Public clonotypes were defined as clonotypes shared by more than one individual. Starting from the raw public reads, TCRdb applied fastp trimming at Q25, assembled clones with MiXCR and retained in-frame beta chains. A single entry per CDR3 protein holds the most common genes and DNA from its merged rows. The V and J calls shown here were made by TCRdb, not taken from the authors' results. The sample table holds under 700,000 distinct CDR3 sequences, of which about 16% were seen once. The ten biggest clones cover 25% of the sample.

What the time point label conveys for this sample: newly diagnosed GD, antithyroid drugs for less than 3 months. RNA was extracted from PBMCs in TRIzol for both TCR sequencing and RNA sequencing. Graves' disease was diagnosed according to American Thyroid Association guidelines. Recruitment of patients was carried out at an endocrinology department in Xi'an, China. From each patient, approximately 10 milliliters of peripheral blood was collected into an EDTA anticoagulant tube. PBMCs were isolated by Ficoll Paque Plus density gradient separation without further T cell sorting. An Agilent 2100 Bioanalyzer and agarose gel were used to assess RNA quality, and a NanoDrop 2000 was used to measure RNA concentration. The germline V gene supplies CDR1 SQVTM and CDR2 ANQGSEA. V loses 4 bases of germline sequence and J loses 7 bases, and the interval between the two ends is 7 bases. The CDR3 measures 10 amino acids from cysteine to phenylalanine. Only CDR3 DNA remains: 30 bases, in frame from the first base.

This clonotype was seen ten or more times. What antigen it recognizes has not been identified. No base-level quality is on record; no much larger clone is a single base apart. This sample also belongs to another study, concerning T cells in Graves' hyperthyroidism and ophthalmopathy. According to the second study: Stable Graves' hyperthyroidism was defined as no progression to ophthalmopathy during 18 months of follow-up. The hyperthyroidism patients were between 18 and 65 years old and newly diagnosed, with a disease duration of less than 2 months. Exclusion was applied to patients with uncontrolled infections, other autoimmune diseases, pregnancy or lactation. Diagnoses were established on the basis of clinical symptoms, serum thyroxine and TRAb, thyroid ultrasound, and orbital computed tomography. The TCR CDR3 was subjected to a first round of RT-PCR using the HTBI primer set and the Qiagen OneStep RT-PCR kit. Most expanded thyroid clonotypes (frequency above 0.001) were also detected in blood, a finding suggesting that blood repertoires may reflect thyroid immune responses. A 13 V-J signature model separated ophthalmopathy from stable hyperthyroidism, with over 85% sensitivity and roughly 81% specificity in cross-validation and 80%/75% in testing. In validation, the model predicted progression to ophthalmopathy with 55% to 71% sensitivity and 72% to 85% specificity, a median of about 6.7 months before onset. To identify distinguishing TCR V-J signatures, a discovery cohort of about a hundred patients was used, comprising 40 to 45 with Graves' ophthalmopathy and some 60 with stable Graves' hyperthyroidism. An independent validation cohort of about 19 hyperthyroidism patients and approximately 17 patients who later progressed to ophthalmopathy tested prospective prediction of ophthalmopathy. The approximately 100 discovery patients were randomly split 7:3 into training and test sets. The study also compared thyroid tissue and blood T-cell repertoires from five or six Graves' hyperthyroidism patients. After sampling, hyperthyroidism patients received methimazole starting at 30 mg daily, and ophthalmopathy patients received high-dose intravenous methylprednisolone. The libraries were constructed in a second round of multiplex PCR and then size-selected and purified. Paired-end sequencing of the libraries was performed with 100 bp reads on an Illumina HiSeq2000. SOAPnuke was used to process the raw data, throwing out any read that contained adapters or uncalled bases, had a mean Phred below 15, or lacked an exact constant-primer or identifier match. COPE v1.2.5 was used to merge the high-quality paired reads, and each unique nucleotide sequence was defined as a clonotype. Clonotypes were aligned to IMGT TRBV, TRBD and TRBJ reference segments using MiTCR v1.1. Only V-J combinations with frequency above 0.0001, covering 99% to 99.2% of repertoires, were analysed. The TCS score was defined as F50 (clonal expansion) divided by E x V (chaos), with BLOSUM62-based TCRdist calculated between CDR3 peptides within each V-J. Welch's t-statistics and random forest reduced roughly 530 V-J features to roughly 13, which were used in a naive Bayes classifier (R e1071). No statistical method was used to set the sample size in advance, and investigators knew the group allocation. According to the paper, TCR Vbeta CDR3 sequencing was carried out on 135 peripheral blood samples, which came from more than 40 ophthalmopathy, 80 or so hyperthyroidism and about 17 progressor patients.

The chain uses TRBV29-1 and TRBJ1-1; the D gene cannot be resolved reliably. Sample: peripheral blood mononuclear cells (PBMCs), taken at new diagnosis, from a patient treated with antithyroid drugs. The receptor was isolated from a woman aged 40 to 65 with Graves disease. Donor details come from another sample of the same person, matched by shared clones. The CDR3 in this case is CSVVPNEAFF. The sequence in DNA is TGCAGCGTTGTACCCAATGAAGCTTTCTTT.